These 20 T cell receptor beta chains were all obtained from the same sample, sequenced in a study of blood T cell repertoires in COVID-19 (dated by TCRdb to the early 2020s). Libraries were constructed by the immunoSEQ multiplex PCR assay. Entries here come from immuneACCESS through TCRdb and include only in-frame sequences with V and J called. Some clones fail to appear in such tables; in the studies checked, an unresolved V gene covers under half of the shortfall, and the cause of the remainder is unknown. The sample table shows some 210,000 clones, and approximately 82% are seen once. Of the sample, approximately 2.9% is held by the ten largest clones. Sequenced sample: peripheral blood. All receptors derive from a man aged 45-65 years with active or convalescent COVID-19.

This chain connects TRBV12-5 to TRBJ1-6; TRBD1 aligns across 7 bases. In germline, CDR1 is LGHNT, CDR2 FRNRAP. The CDR3 contains 16 residues. Losses at the gene ends were 1 base for V and 4 bases for J; bases not matched to a gene: 4. CDR3 DNA sequence: TGTGCTAGTGGTTTGGGACAGGGCTTATATAATTCACCCCTCCACTTT. As protein: CASGLGQGLYNSPLHF.

This clone has only one observation. The chain combines TRBV3-1 (or the pseudogene TRBV3-2) with TRBJ2-5; 7 bases agree with TRBD2. Trimming took 1 base from V and 2 from J; bases not matched to a gene: 10. Looked up from germline, CDR1 is LGHDT and CDR2 is YNNKEL (reference sequence). The CDR3 is 17 amino acids. The CDR3 loop is CASSQGFRAGPQETQYF. CDR3 DNA: TGTGCCAGCAGCCAAGGGTTTCGAGCGGGGCCTCAAGAGACCCAGTACTTC.

The chain is built from TRBV3-1 (or the pseudogene TRBV3-2) and TRBJ2-7; the D gene is possibly TRBD2 (6 bases). Germline lookup yields CDR1 LGHDT and CDR2 YNNKEL (reference sequence). CDR3 length: 15 residues. Trimming pared 1 base from V and 3 bases from J, leaving 13 bases between. Here the CDR3 reads CASSQGLVMGYEQYF. The CDR3 DNA is TGTGCCAGCAGCCAAGGACTAGTTATGGGCTACGAGCAGTACTTC.

CDR3 coding DNA: TGTGCCAGCAGCCAAGCAGGGTTGAAAAACATTCAGTACTTC. Residues: CASSQAGLKNIQYF. The chain combines TRBV14 with TRBJ2-4; tentative D call: TRBD1 (5 bases). From germline, CDR1 is SGHDN and CDR2 FVKESK. This CDR3 contains 14 residues. Trimming cost V 1 base and J 4 bases, with 8 bases left between them.

Concerning this clone itself: One junction end does not reproduce the germline sequence, and a read error may be involved. This sequence joins TRBV7-7 and TRBJ1-5, with 7 nucleotides matching TRBD1. This CDR3 has 21 residues. The V gene's germline CDR1 is SSHAT and CDR2 FNYEAQ (reference sequence). The DNA for the CDR3 is TGTGCTAGCAGCTTAAGGATTCGACAGGGATGGCCCCTGTATAGCAATCAGCCCCAGCATTTT. Protein: CASSLRIRQGWPLYSNQPQHF.

This rearrangement joins TRBV6-5 to TRBJ1-2; 9 bases are shared with TRBD1. The ends lost 7 bases at V and 8 bases at J; junction bases unmatched: 8. CDR1 MNHEY and CDR2 SVGAGI come from the germline V gene. CDR3 length: 13 amino acids. The CDR3 DNA reads as TGTGCCAGCACCGGGACAGGGTTCAGGGGCTACACCTTC. Its protein product is CASTGTGFRGYTF.

CDR3 sequence reads: CASSPLSRGGQETQYF. The DNA of the CDR3 is TGTGCCAGCTCACCACTTTCGCGGGGGGGTCAAGAGACCCAGTACTTC. This chain links TRBV18 with TRBJ2-5, with 9 bases matching TRBD2. Losses at the gene ends were 1 base for V and 2 bases for J; bases not matched to a gene: 5. The CDR3 runs 16 residues. Germline V gene lookup returns CDR1 KGHSH and CDR2 LQKENI.

The V gene is TRBV7-9, the J gene TRBJ2-2; weak D call: TRBD1 (6 bases). The ends were cut back, 5 bases at V and 6 bases at J, with 13 bases in the middle. The germline gives CDR1 SEHNR, CDR2 FQNEAQ (reference sequence). The CDR3 loop spans 14 amino acids. The CDR3 sequence: CASSLGQSAGELFF. CDR3 coding DNA: TGTGCCAGCAGCCTCGGACAGTCCGCCGGGGAGCTGTTTTTT.

The chain couples TRBV4-3 to TRBJ1-2; the D gene is possibly TRBD1 (6 bases). The CDR3 is 16 amino acids. Trimming stripped 1 base from V and 2 bases from J, with 14 bases between. CDR1 and CDR2 from the germline V gene are LGHNA and YSLEER. The chain's CDR3 is CASSQGEDSLNYGYTF. The CDR3 DNA reads as TGCGCCAGCAGCCAAGGCGAGGACAGCCTAAACTATGGCTACACCTTC.

This clone was seen a handful of times. The chain is built from TRBV7-3 and TRBJ2-1, with TRBD2 as a possible D gene (5 bases). This CDR3 comprises 15 residues. V was pared by 5 bases and J by 4 bases, with 15 bases between. Per the germline V gene, CDR1 is SGHTA and CDR2 is FQGTGA. Written as DNA, the CDR3 is TGTGCCAGCAGCCCACAAAGGGCGGGTTACAATGAGCAGTTCTTC. This translates into CASSPQRAGYNEQFF.

The V gene is TRBV2, the J gene TRBJ2-7, with 8 bases aligning to TRBD2. Germline V gives CDR1 SNHLY, CDR2 FYNNEI. This CDR3 region has 17 residues. V lost 10 bases and J lost 2; bases outside the gene matches: 19. The CDR3 coding sequence is TGTGCCATCCTTACCGGGGCGGGAGGTACCGGGGCCTACGAGCAGTACTTC. Its protein product is CAILTGAGGTGAYEQYF.

The rearrangement uses TRBV7-9 and TRBJ1-1; D call uncertain. Germline V gives CDR1 SEHNR, CDR2 FQNEAQ (reference sequence). The CDR3 extends over 13 amino acids. V dropped 5 bases and J dropped 1 base, with 8 bases sitting between them. Written as DNA, the CDR3 is TGTGCCAGCAGCCCCTTTAGGAACACTGAAGCTTTCTTT. Translation: CASSPFRNTEAFF.

The V call is TRBV28, the J call TRBJ1-5, with TRBD1 identical over 9 bases. The CDR3 has 16 amino acids. With V trimmed by 6 bases and J by 5 bases, 11 bases remained unmatched. Germline assignment: CDR1 MDHEN and CDR2 SYDVKM. The CDR3 DNA sequence: TGTGCCAGCAGGTTACAGGGGGCCGGGGCGGATCAGCCCCAGCATTTT. It translates to CASRLQGAGADQPQHF.

The chain has TRBV3-1 (or the pseudogene TRBV3-2) and TRBJ2-2; a possible D gene is TRBD1 (5 bases). Germline V gene data show CDR1 as LGHDT and CDR2 as YNNKEL (reference sequence). There are 15 residues in the CDR3. Trimming cost V 4 bases and J 1 base, with 10 bases left between them. CDR3 sequence reads: CASSPLGQNTGELFF. DNA for the CDR3: TGTGCCAGCAGCCCTCTGGGGCAGAACACCGGGGAGCTGTTTTTT.

This sequence joins TRBV5-1 and TRBJ2-5; tentatively, D is TRBD1 (5 bases). This CDR3 has 15 residues. The germline V gene encodes CDR1 SGHRS and CDR2 YFSETQ. V lost 0 bases and J lost 5, with 14 bases in between. The CDR3 loop reads CASSLGAGLTETQYF. The CDR3 bases are TGCGCCAGCAGCTTGGGGGCAGGGCTTACGGAGACCCAGTACTTC.

The J gene is TRBJ2-5, the V gene TRBV5-6; 10 bases fit TRBD1. V lost 5 bases to trimming and J lost 4 bases; unmatched junction nucleotides: 8. Looked up from germline, CDR1 is SGHDT and CDR2 is YYEEEE. CDR3 length: 15 amino acids. CDR3 DNA sequence: TGTGCCAGCAGGGAGGGACAGGGGTGGGGAGAGACCCAGTACTTC. Its translation: CASREGQGWGETQYF.

The chain carries TRBV2 and TRBJ1-5, with 7 bases matching TRBD1. V shed 6 bases and J 0 bases; nucleotides not matched to a gene: 5. Germline loops: CDR1 SNHLY, CDR2 FYNNEI. There are 15 residues in the CDR3. Written as DNA, the CDR3 is TGTGCCAGCAGGGGACAGTCCTATAGCAATCAGCCCCAGCATTTT. Protein sequence: CASRGQSYSNQPQHF.

CDR3 amino acids: CASSPPGGRALEQYF. CDR3 coding DNA: TGTGCCAGCTCACCACCTGGCGGGAGGGCCTTAGAGCAGTACTTC. The chain links TRBV18 to TRBJ2-7; 9 nucleotides match TRBD2. Trimming took 0 bases from V and 7 from J; bases not matched to a gene: 7. CDR1 is KGHSH, CDR2 LQKENI, per germline. The CDR3 has 15 amino acids.

This clone was counted a single time. The rearrangement uses TRBV7-6 and TRBJ2-5; 8 bases are shared with TRBD1. CDR1 and CDR2 (germline): SGHVS, FNYEAQ. The J segment lost 1 base and the V segment lost 2 bases, leaving 3 bases of the junction unmatched. CDR3 size: 15 residues. The CDR3 DNA reads as TGTGCCAGCAGCTTACCCAGGGGGCCCCAAGAGACCCAGTACTTC. As protein: CASSLPRGPQETQYF.

This clone was detected a few times. The chain is built from TRBV6-4 and TRBJ2-7; 10 nucleotides line up with TRBD1. J was trimmed by 6 bases and V by 7 bases; bases with no gene match: 6. CDR1 and CDR2 (germline): MRHNA, SNTAGT. This CDR3 is built from 13 residues. CDR3 DNA sequence: TGTGCCAGCATTCGGGACAGGGGTGGCGAGCAGTACTTC. Its translation is CASIRDRGGEQYF.